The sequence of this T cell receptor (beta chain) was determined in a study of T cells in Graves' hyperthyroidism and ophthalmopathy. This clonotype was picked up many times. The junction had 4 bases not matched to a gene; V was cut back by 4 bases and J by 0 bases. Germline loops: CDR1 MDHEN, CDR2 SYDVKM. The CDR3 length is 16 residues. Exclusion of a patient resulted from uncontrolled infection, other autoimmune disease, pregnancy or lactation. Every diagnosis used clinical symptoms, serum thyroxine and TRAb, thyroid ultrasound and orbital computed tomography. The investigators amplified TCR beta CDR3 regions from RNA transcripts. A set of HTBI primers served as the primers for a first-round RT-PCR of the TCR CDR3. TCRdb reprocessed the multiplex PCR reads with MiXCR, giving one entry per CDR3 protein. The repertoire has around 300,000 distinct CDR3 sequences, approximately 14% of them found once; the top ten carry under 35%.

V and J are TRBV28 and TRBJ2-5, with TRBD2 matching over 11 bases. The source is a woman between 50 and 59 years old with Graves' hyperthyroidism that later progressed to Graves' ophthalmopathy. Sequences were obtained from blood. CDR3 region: CASSSPGLADQETQYF. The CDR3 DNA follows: TGTGCCAGCAGTTCTCCGGGACTAGCGGACCAAGAGACCCAGTACTTC.